This T cell receptor beta chain was recorded in a study of blood T cell repertoires in COVID-19. Study-wide background: Specimens from acute and convalescent COVID-19 originated in the United States, Italy and Spain. Sample material is recorded as cDNA or gDNA derived from T cells, B-cell-depleted T cells, or PBMCs.

From germline, CDR1 is ENHRY and CDR2 SYGVKD. Trimming cost V 11 bases and J 7 bases, with 15 bases left between them. The CDR3 is 12 amino acids. As processed by the authors: How many nucleated cells were present was estimated from reference gene primer amplification. Sequencing was performed with immunoSEQ multiplex PCR; in TCRdb, only in-frame clones are kept and a portion is missing. V, J and clone size are taken as reported in that table, and D and trimming were inferred from the DNA itself. The sample has 170,000 or so clones, approximately 83% seen once. The receptor's source is a human donor in a cohort sampled during active COVID-19. Sequencing was carried out using peripheral blood. The chain employs TRBV10-3 and TRBJ2-1; TRBD2 is a possible D gene (7 bases). The CDR3 sequence is CAVEGGNNEQFF. In nucleotides, the CDR3 is TGTGCCGTCGAGGGGGGGAATAATGAGCAGTTCTTC.